This T cell receptor beta chain was captured in a study of cytomegalovirus exposure and HLA in healthy donors. Whole-study results and caveats: In a later analysis, several top co-occurrence clusters appeared linked to parvovirus B19, influenza, CMV and Epstein-Barr virus.

This PCR relied on a set of 60 Vbeta primers and 13 Jbeta primers. Only in-frame clones appear in the TCRdb table, and some are missing; sequencing was by immunoSEQ multiplex PCR. The sample shows 150,000 to 200,000 clones, 65% to 90% of them seen only once. Worth noting for this clone: Its antigen is not known.

The TCR sequence derives from a woman younger than 35 in good health and CMV-seronegative. Sample: PBMCs.

CDR3 DNA: TGTGCCAGCAGTTTAGTTCGTTACGAGCAGTACTTC. This encodes CASSLVRYEQYF. The V call is TRBV28, the J call TRBJ2-7; D call uncertain. Trimming cost V 2 bases and J 4 bases, with 6 bases left between them. The CDR3 runs 12 residues. Germline assignment: CDR1 MDHEN and CDR2 SYDVKM. Full variable domain (remainder filled in from reference TRBV28 and TRBJ2-7): DVKVTQSSRYLVKRTGEKVFLECVQDMDHENMFWYRQDPGLGLRLIYFSYDVKMKEKGDIPEGYSVSREKKERFSLILESASTNQTSMYLCASSLVRYEQYFGPGTRLTVT.